This T cell receptor (beta chain) is from a study of CXCR3-negative and CXCR3-positive naive CD8 T cells. CDR3 length: 12 residues. Germline V CDR1 and CDR2: SQVTM, ANQGSEA. Study-level findings and limits: CXCR3-positive naive cells carried more hydrophobic TRB CDR3s than CXCR3-negative ones.

The authors made the TRB cDNA libraries by 5' RACE using UMI labels. TCRdb re-called the 5' RACE reads, yielding one record per CDR3 amino acid sequence without DNA. Its table records about 150,000 distinct CDR3 sequences. Points on this clonotype: The antigen is unknown.

This receptor was identified in a human donor in good health. Some clones in this sample may be carry-over from other donors' samples. The specimen sequenced was naive CXCR3+ CD8+ T cells from blood. Subset reported: CD45RO-CCR7+CD27+CD95- naive CD8+ T cells expressing CXCR3 (TNR3+). This chain joins TRBV29-1 and TRBJ2-1. The chain's CDR3 is CSVVVSGNEQFF.